This TCR beta chain was retrieved from a study of T cell clusters in autoimmune cytopenias. Some 38,000 genome equivalents of blood DNA were amplified for TRB. Looked up from germline, CDR1 is LNHDA and CDR2 is SQIVND (reference sequence). The CDR3 has 14 residues. TRB was amplified by touch-down multiplex PCR, primer pools A and B combined. TCRdb re-analyzed the multiplex PCR reads; it lists each CDR3 protein once, without DNA. This repertoire includes about 11,000 distinct CDR3 sequences. This sample was also put to use in a study of T cell repertoires in aging, cancer and after chemotherapy. That study reports: The whole study produced a dataset of around 8.4 million TCR reads. Age-matched healthy donors had significantly more diverse, less clonal blood TCR repertoires than untreated cancer patients.

The sequenced sample consisted of peripheral blood. The chain couples TRBV19 to TRBJ1-2; TCRdb returns TRBD1, unconfirmable since there is no DNA. The origin of this receptor is a human donor in good health. The CDR3 sequence: CASSSDRAISGYTF. Filled out from reference TRBV19 and TRBJ1-2, the complete variable domain reads DGGITQSPKYLFRKEGQNVTLSCEQNLNHDAMYWYRQDPGQGLRLIYYSQIVNDFQKGDIAEGYSVSREKKESFPLTVTSAQKNPTAFYLCASSSDRAISGYTFGSGTRLTVV.